These 23 T cell receptor beta chains were sequenced from one sample in a study of OX40 agonist ivuxolimab in advanced cancers. Using immunoSEQ multiplex PCR, the repertoire was profiled, and TCRdb retains in-frame clones only, with some absent. This sample has about 72,000 clones; 80% to 90% occur once, and the top ten carry 0.85% to 1%. Sequences were derived from CD4+ or CD8+ T cells sorted from blood, sampled in a trial of the OX40 agonist ivuxolimab. The origin of the receptors is an adult with an advanced solid tumor such as melanoma, head and neck, liver or kidney cancer.

The V and J genes are TRBV4-2 and TRBJ2-5; tentative D call: TRBD2 (6 bases). Looked up from germline, CDR1 is LGHNA and CDR2 is YNFKEQ. Trimming shortened V by 0 bases and J by 2 bases, and 10 bases separated the two germline ends. The CDR3 length is 15 residues. The DNA for the CDR3 is TGTGCCAGCAGCCAAGAACGGGACTCACAAGAGACCCAGTACTTC. Translated: CASSQERDSQETQYF.

The rearrangement uses TRBV9 and TRBJ1-3, with D unclear. This CDR3 comprises 17 residues. Trimming left V 0 bases short and J 0 bases short, with 13 bases between. Germline assignment: CDR1 SGDLS and CDR2 YYNGEE. The chain's CDR3 is CASSVASAAYSGNTIYF. The CDR3 region has the DNA TGTGCCAGCAGCGTAGCCTCAGCAGCTTACTCTGGAAACACCATATATTTT.

This clone came up once. The chain links TRBV5-4 to TRBJ2-7, with D possibly TRBD2 on 5 matching bases. Deletions cut 4 bases from V and 0 bases from J, with 11 bases between. The CDR3 covers 14 residues. Germline loops: CDR1 SGHNT, CDR2 YYREEE (reference sequence). For the CDR3, the DNA is TGTGCCAGCAGCACCGCCGGGAACTCCTACGAGCAGTACTTC. Protein: CASSTAGNSYEQYF. Variable domain in full (rest from reference TRBV5-4 and TRBJ2-7): ETGVTQSPTHLIKTRGQQVTLRCSSQSGHNTVSWYQQALGQGPQFIFQYYREEENGRGNFPPRFSGLQFPNYSSELNVNALELDDSALYLCASSTAGNSYEQYFGPGTRLTVT.

V and J are TRBV30 and TRBJ1-4; D may be TRBD1 (6 bases). Germline V gene data show CDR1 as GTSNPN and CDR2 as SVGIG (reference sequence). This CDR3 has 13 residues. Between the trimmed V and J ends, which lost 8 bases and 5 bases, there was a span of 15 bases. The CDR3 coding sequence is TGTGCCGGGATCGGGACAAGGAATGAAAAACTGTTTTTT. Translated: CAGIGTRNEKLFF.

Only a few counts were recorded for this clone. The rearrangement links TRBV27 to TRBJ1-5; D gene uncertain. This CDR3 is 13 amino acids long. V was clipped by 3 bases and J by 1 base, with 4 bases between them. Per germline, CDR1 MNHEY and CDR2 SMNVEV (reference sequence). The CDR3 DNA is TGTGCCAGCAGTTTGCTCAGCAATCAGCCCCAGCATTTT. It yields the protein CASSLLSNQPQHF.

The chain carries TRBV6-5 and TRBJ2-7; a possible D gene is TRBD1 (5 bases). Germline assignment: CDR1 MNHEY and CDR2 SVGAGI. The length of the CDR3 is 13 residues. Trimming left V 2 bases short and J 1 base short, with 6 bases between. Here the CDR3 DNA reads TGTGCCAGCAGTTACAGACAGTCCTACGAGCAGTACTTC. Residues: CASSYRQSYEQYF.

The genes are TRBV30 and TRBJ1-1; D is perhaps TRBD1 (5 bases). Per the germline V gene, CDR1 is GTSNPN and CDR2 is SVGIG (reference sequence). Trimming removed 5 bases from V and 8 bases from J, with 12 bases in between. CDR3 size: 11 residues. The CDR3 coding sequence is TGTGCCTGGGGGGCACAGGTCGAAGCTTTCTTT. Translation: CAWGAQVEAFF.

The chain carries TRBV11-2 and TRBJ2-3; tentative D call: TRBD1 (6 bases). The CDR3 sequence is 16 residues long. The germline gives CDR1 SGHAT, CDR2 FQNNGV. V was pared by 5 bases and J by 4 bases, with 19 bases between. CDR3 nucleotides: TGTGCCAGCAGCCACGGAGCCGACAGGTCGGCAGATACGCAGTATTTT. Protein sequence: CASSHGADRSADTQYF.

The chain carries TRBV11-3 and TRBJ2-2; perhaps TRBD2 as D (6 bases). Germline V gene lookup returns CDR1 SGHNT and CDR2 YENEEA. This CDR3 is 13 amino acids long. The V end was cut by 3 bases, the J end by 6 bases, with 8 bases between. CDR3 loop: CASSFRGSGELFF. The CDR3 coding sequence is TGTGCCAGCAGCTTCCGGGGGTCCGGGGAGCTGTTTTTT.

This chain connects TRBV27 to TRBJ2-6; 9 bases line up with TRBD1. With V trimmed by 4 bases and J by 2 bases, 6 bases remained unmatched. This CDR3 has 17 residues. Germline values: CDR1 MNHEY, CDR2 SMNVEV (reference sequence). CDR3 in amino acids: CASSWRRTGAGANVLTF. The CDR3 coding sequence is TGTGCCAGCAGTTGGCGGAGGACAGGGGCTGGGGCCAACGTCCTGACTTTC.

V and J are TRBV5-1 and TRBJ2-3; weak D call: TRBD1 (6 bases). Trimming took off 5 bases at V and 2 bases at J, with 15 bases between the two ends. The CDR3 contains 15 residues. CDR1 SGHRS and CDR2 YFSETQ come from the germline V gene. The CDR3 loop is CASSDGTPFTDTQYF. CDR3 coding DNA: TGCGCCAGCAGTGATGGGACACCTTTCACAGATACGCAGTATTTT.

The rearrangement uses TRBV6-6 and TRBJ1-6; D remains ambiguous. The CDR3 is made up of 15 amino acids. Germline CDR1 and CDR2: MNHNY and SVGAGI (reference sequence). Trimming removed 5 bases at V and 3 bases at J, with 11 bases between. The DNA for the CDR3 is TGTGCCAGCAGTCCCCGACGAGACTATAATTCACCCCTCCACTTT. As protein: CASSPRRDYNSPLHF.

The chain links TRBV2 to TRBJ2-1, with 11 positions matching TRBD1. V dropped 5 bases and J dropped 3; count of bases not matched to a gene: 3. The CDR3 runs to 15 residues. CDR1 and CDR2 from the germline V gene are SNHLY and FYNNEI. This CDR3 is CASSKGTGGYNEQFF. The CDR3 DNA reads TGTGCCAGCAGTAAAGGGACAGGGGGCTACAATGAGCAGTTCTTC.

This clone was detected once. V and J are TRBV5-1 and TRBJ2-1; D perhaps matches TRBD2 (5 bases). Germline V gene sequence: CDR1 SGHRS, CDR2 YFSETQ. Between the trimmed V and J ends, which lost 4 bases and 0 bases, there was a span of 11 bases. The CDR3 is 15 residues long. The CDR3 nucleotides read TGCGCCAGCAGCCCCCCTAGCATCTCCTACAATGAGCAGTTCTTC. Its translation is CASSPPSISYNEQFF. Full variable domain (outside the CDR3, taken from reference TRBV5-1 and TRBJ2-1): KAGVTQTPRYLIKTRGQQVTLSCSPISGHRSVSWYQQTPGQGLQFLFEYFSETQRNKGNFPGRFSGRQFSNSRSEMNVSTLELGDSALYLCASSPPSISYNEQFFGPGTRLTVL.

This chain uses TRBV5-1 with TRBJ2-7, with 9 nucleotides matching TRBD1. CDR1 is SGHRS, CDR2 YFSETQ, per germline. The CDR3 loop spans 15 amino acids. V dropped 4 bases and J dropped 2; count of bases not matched to a gene: 7. The CDR3 DNA reads TGCGCCAGCAGCACCCGGACAGGGGACCCCTACGAGCAGTACTTC. It yields the protein CASSTRTGDPYEQYF.

The V and J genes are TRBV5-4 and TRBJ2-5; the match to TRBD2 covers 7 bases. With V trimmed by 1 base and J by 2 bases, 11 bases remained unmatched. Germline V gene sequence: CDR1 SGHNT, CDR2 YYREEE (reference sequence). The length of the CDR3 is 17 residues. This CDR3 reads CASSLKQLGGSQETQYF. DNA of the CDR3: TGTGCCAGCAGCTTGAAACAATTGGGGGGGTCACAAGAGACCCAGTACTTC.

The chain uses TRBV5-1 and TRBJ1-1, with D possibly TRBD1 on 6 matching bases. V shed 4 bases and J shed 4 bases, with 14 bases lying between them. The CDR3 contains 14 residues. Germline V gives CDR1 SGHRS, CDR2 YFSETQ. The CDR3 sequence: CASSRAGASTEAFF. The CDR3 DNA reads as TGCGCCAGCAGCAGAGCAGGGGCAAGCACTGAAGCTTTCTTT. The variable domain in full, completed from reference TRBV5-1 and TRBJ1-1, reads KAGVTQTPRYLIKTRGQQVTLSCSPISGHRSVSWYQQTPGQGLQFLFEYFSETQRNKGNFPGRFSGRQFSNSRSEMNVSTLELGDSALYLCASSRAGASTEAFFGQGTRLTVV.

CDR3 bases: TGTGCCAGCAGCCAAGTGGTGGTGGCGGTCGCGAACACCGGGGAGCTGTTTTTT. It encodes CASSQVVVAVANTGELFF. The chain employs TRBV4-2 and TRBJ2-2, with no clear D. The CDR3 consists of 18 residues. Germline V gives CDR1 LGHNA, CDR2 YNFKEQ. Trimming pared 1 base from V and 0 bases from J, leaving 15 bases between.

The chain joins TRBV5-6 to TRBJ1-2; D gene ambiguous. V was cut by 1 base and J by 1 base, with 11 bases left in between. This CDR3 is 15 amino acids long. The germline V gene encodes CDR1 SGHDT and CDR2 YYEEEE. Written as DNA, the CDR3 is TGTGCCAGCAGCTTGCGGCGAACTATTAACTATGGCTACACCTTC. It specifies CASSLRRTINYGYTF. Combining the CDR3 with reference TRBV5-6 and TRBJ1-2 gives the whole variable domain DAGVTQSPTHLIKTRGQQVTLRCSPKSGHDTVSWYQQALGQGPQFIFQYYEEEERQRGNFPDRFSGHQFPNYSSELNVNALLLGDSALYLCASSLRRTINYGYTFGSGTRLTVV.

The gene calls are TRBV4-1 and TRBJ1-3; tentative D call: TRBD1 (6 bases). The V gene's germline CDR1 is MGHRA and CDR2 YSYEKL. The ends were cut back, 5 bases at V and 2 bases at J, with 16 bases in the middle. The CDR3 consists of 16 residues. The CDR3 reads CASSVHGTSAGNTIYF. The CDR3, as DNA: TGCGCCAGCAGCGTCCACGGGACATCAGCTGGAAACACCATATATTTT.

This chain joins TRBV27 and TRBJ2-7; TRBD1 matches at 9 bases. This CDR3 is 14 amino acids long. V shed 2 bases, J shed 4 bases, and the junction held 3 bases outside the gene matches. Germline lookup yields CDR1 MNHEY and CDR2 SMNVEV (reference sequence). The CDR3 is CASSLEDRGYEQYF. Written as DNA, the CDR3 is TGTGCCAGCAGTTTAGAGGACAGGGGTTACGAGCAGTACTTC.

The chain is built from TRBV9 and TRBJ1-2; possible D gene TRBD1, 5 bases. Trimming left V 3 bases short and J 4 bases short, with 13 bases between. This CDR3 is 14 amino acids long. From germline, CDR1 is SGDLS and CDR2 YYNGEE. The CDR3 DNA reads TGTGCCAGCAGCGGAGACCGTGGGGGCTATGGCTACACCTTC. Its protein product is CASSGDRGGYGYTF. Variable domain in full (rest from reference TRBV9 and TRBJ1-2): DSGVTQTPKHLITATGQRVTLRCSPRSGDLSVYWYQQSLDQGLQFLIQYYNGEERAKGNILERFSAQQFPDLHSELNLSSLELGDSALYFCASSGDRGGYGYTFGSGTRLTVV.

The V and J genes are TRBV5-6 and TRBJ2-5; D unresolved. The CDR3 is 11 amino acids. V lost 2 bases and J lost 1, with 0 bases in between. The V gene's germline CDR1 is SGHDT and CDR2 YYEEEE. The chain's CDR3 is CASSFQETQYF. The CDR3, as DNA: TGTGCCAGCAGCTTCCAAGAGACCCAGTACTTC.